This record looks at one TCR beta chain sequence and its context. Its antigen is not identified. These data are taken from a study of Ad26.COV2.S vaccination and SARS-CoV-2 variants. General study findings and limits: Non-spike TCR breadth showed similarity between vaccine and placebo recipients.

The treatment denotes: about 20 received Ad26.COV2.S at low or high dose, single or two shots; several received placebo; per-sample allocation not given. Samples came from day 63 after the first vaccine or placebo injection. Germline loops: CDR1 LNHDA, CDR2 SQIVND (reference sequence). This CDR3 is built from 16 residues. V lost 1 base and J lost 4; bases outside the gene matches: 5. TCRdb's table, derived via immunoSEQ multiplex PCR, lists solely in-frame clones and lacks some. The sample has over 400,000 clones, about 92% seen once; the top ten hold about 1.7%. The V gene is TRBV19, the J gene TRBJ2-3, with TRBD1 identical over 10 bases. This clonotype originated in a person between 18 and 59 years old who received the Ad26.COV2.S COVID-19 vaccine or a placebo. The sample in question was peripheral blood, obtained in a trial of Ad26.COV2.S vaccine versus placebo. CDR3 coding DNA: TGTGCCAGTAGTATAGGGGACAGGGGAGGGCCAGATACGCAGTATTTT. It is translated as CASSIGDRGGPDTQYF. Drawing the rest from reference TRBV19 and TRBJ2-3, the complete variable domain is DGGITQSPKYLFRKEGQNVTLSCEQNLNHDAMYWYRQDPGQGLRLIYYSQIVNDFQKGDIAEGYSVSREKKESFPLTVTSAQKNPTAFYLCASSIGDRGGPDTQYFGPGTRLTVL.